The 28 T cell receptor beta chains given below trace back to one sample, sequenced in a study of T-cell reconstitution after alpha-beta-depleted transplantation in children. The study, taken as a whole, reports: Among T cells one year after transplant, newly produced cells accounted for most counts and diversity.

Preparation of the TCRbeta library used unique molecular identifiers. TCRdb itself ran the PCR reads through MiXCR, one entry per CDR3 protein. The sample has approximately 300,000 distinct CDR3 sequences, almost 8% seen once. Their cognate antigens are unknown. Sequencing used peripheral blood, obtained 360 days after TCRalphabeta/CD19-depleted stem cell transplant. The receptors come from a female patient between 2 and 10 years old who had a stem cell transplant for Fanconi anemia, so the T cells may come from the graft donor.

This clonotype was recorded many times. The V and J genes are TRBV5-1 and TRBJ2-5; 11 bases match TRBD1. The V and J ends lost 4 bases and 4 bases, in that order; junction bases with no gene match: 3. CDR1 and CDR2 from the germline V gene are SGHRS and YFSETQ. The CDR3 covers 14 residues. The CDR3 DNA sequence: TGCGCCAGCAGCCCCGGGACAGGGGGAGAGACCCAGTACTTC. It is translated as CASSPGTGGETQYF.

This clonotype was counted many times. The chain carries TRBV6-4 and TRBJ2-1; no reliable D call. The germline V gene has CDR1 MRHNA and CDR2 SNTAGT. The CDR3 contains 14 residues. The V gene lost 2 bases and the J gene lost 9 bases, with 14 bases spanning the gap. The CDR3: CASSDSLERSEQFF. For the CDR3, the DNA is TGTGCCAGCAGTGACAGCTTGGAAAGATCTGAGCAGTTCTTC.

CDR3 sequence reads: CASSDIPYNTGELFF. The CDR3 coding sequence is TGTGCCAGCAGCGACATACCTTATAACACCGGGGAGCTGTTTTTT. The chain carries TRBV6-1 and TRBJ2-2; unclear D gene. Deletions cut 6 bases from V and 2 bases from J, with 13 bases between. The CDR3 is 15 residues long. Germline V gives CDR1 MNHNS, CDR2 SASEGT.

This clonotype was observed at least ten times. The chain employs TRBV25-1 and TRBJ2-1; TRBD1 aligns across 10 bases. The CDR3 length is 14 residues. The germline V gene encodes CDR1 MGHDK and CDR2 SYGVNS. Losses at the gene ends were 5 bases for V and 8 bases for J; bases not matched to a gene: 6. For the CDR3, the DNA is TGTGCCAGCAGTAGGACAGGGGGAGGACATGAGCAGTTCTTC. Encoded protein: CASSRTGGGHEQFF.

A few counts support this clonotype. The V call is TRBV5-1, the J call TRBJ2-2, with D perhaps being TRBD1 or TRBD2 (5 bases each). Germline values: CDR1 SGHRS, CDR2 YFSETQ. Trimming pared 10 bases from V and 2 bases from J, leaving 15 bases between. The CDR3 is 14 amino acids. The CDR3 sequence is CASTGQANTGELFF. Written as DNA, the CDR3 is TGCGCCTCAACGGGGCAGGCAAACACCGGGGAGCTGTTTTTT.

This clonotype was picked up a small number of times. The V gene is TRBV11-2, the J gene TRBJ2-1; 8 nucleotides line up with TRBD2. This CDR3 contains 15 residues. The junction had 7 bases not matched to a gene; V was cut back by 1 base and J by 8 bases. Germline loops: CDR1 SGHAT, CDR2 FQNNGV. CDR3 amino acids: CASSLGAGVRDEQFF. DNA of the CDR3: TGTGCCAGCAGCTTAGGAGCGGGAGTACGGGATGAGCAGTTCTTC.

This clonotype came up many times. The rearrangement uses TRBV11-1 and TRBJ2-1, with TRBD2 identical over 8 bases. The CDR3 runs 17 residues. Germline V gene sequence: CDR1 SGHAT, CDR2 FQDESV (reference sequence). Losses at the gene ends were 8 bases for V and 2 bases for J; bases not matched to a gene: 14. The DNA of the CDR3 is TGTGCCAGCCCAGGTATCGGGAGGGCCTCCACCTACAATGAGCAGTTCTTC. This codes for CASPGIGRASTYNEQFF. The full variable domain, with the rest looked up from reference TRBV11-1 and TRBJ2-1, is EAEVAQSPRYKITEKSQAVAFWCDPISGHATLYWYRQILGQGPELLVQFQDESVVDDSQLPKDRFSAERLKGVDSTLKIQPAELGDSAMYLCASPGIGRASTYNEQFFGPGTRLTVL.

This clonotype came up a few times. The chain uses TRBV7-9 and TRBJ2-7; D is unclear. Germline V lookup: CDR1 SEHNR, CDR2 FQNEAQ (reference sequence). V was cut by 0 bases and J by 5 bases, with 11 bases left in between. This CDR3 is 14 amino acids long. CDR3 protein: CASSLAGRANEQYF. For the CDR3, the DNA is TGTGCCAGCAGCTTAGCGGGTCGGGCGAACGAGCAGTACTTC.

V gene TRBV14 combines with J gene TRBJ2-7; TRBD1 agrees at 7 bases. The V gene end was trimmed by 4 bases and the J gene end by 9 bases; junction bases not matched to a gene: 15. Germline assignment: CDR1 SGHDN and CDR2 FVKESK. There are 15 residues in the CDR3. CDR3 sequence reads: CASSRGQDLLRWQYF. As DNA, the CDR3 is TGTGCCAGCAGCCGAGGACAGGACCTACTACGATGGCAGTACTTC.

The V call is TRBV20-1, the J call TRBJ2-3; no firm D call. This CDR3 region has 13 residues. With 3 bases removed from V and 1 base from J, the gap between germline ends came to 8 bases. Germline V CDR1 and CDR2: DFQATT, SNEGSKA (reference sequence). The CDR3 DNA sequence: TGCAGTGCTAGGACCCCGGGCACAGATACGCAGTATTTT. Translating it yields CSARTPGTDTQYF.

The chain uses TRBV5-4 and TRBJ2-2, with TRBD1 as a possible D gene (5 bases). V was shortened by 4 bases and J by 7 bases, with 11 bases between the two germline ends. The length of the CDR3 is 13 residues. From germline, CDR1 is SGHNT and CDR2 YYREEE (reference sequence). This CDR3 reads CASSPPGIGELFF. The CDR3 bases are TGTGCCAGCAGCCCGCCAGGGATCGGGGAGCTGTTTTTT. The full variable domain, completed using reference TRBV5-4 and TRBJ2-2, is ETGVTQSPTHLIKTRGQQVTLRCSSQSGHNTVSWYQQALGQGPQFIFQYYREEENGRGNFPPRFSGLQFPNYSSELNVNALELDDSALYLCASSPPGIGELFFGEGSRLTVL.

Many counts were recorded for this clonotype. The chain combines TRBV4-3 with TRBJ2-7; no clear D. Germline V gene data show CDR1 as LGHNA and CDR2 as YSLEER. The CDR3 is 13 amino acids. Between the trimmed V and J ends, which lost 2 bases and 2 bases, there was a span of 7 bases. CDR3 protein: CASSQWIAYEQYF. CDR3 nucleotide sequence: TGCGCCAGCAGCCAATGGATCGCCTACGAGCAGTACTTC.

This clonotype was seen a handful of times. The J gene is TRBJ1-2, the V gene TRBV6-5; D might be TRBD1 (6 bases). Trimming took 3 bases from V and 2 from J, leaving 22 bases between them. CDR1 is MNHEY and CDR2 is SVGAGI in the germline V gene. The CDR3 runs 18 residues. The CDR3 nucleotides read TGTGCCAGCAGTTATTTTCCCCAAGGGGGGTCAGGGAACTATGGCTACACCTTC. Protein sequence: CASSYFPQGGSGNYGYTF.

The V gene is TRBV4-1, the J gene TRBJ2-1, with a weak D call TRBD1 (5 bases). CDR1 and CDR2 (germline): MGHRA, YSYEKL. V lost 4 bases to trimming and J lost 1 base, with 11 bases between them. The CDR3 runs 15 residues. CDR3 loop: CASSLQADSYNEQFF. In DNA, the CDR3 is TGCGCCAGCAGCCTACAGGCGGATTCCTACAATGAGCAGTTCTTC.

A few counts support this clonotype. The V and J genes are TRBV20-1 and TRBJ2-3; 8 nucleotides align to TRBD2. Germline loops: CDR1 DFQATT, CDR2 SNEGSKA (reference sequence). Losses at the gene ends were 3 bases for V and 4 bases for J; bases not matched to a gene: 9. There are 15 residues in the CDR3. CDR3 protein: CSASPAGGDADTQYF. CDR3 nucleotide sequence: TGCAGTGCTAGCCCCGCGGGGGGCGACGCAGATACGCAGTATTTT.

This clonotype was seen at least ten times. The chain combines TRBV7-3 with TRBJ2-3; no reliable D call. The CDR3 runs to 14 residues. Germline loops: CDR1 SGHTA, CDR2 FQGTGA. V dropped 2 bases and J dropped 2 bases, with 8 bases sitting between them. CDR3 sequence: CASSLGPTTDTQYF. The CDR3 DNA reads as TGTGCCAGCAGCTTAGGACCAACCACAGATACGCAGTATTTT.

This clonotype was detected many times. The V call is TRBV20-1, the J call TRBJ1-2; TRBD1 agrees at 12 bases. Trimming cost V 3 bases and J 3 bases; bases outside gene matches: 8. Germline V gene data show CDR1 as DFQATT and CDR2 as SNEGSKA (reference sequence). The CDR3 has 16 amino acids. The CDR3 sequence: CSARGTGGAQYYGYTF. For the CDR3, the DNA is TGCAGTGCTAGGGGGACAGGGGGCGCCCAGTACTATGGCTACACCTTC.

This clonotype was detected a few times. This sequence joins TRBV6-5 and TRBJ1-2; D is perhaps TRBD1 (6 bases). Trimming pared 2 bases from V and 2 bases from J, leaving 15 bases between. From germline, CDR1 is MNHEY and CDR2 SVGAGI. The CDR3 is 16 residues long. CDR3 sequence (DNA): TGTGCCAGCAGTTACGCTTATGGACAGATAAACTATGGCTACACCTTC. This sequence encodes CASSYAYGQINYGYTF.

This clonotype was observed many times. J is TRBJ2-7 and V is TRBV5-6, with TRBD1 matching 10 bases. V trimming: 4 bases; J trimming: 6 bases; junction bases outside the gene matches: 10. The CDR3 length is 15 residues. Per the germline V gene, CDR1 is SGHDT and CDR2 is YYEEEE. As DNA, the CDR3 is TGTGCCAGCAGCCTAGGGGGGACAGGGGCGAGCGAGCAGTACTTC. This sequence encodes CASSLGGTGASEQYF.

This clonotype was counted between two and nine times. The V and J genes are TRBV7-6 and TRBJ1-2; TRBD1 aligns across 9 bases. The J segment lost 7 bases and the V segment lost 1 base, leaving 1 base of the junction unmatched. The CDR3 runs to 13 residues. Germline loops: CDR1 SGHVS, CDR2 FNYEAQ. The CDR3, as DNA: TGTGCCAGCAGCTTAGGGGGACAGGGTGGCTACACCTTC. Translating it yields CASSLGGQGGYTF.

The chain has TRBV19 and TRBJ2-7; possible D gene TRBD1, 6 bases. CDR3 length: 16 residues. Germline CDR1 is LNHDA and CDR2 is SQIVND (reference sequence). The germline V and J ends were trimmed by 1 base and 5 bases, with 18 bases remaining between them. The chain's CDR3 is CASSIVGGTGNHEQYF. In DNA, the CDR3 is TGTGCCAGTAGTATAGTTGGCGGTACAGGGAACCACGAGCAGTACTTC.

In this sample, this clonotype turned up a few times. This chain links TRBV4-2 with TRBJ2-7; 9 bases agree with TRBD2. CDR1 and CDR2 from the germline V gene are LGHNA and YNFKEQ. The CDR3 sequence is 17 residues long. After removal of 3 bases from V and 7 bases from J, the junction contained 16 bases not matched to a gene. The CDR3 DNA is TGTGCCAGCAGCCAGCCGGGACTAGCCTACCCTACGGGGGAGCAGTACTTC. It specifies CASSQPGLAYPTGEQYF.

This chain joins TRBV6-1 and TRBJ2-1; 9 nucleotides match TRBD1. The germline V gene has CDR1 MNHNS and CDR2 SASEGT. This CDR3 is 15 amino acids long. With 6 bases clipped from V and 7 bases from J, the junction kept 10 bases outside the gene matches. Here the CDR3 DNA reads TGTGCCAGCAGACCAGGGACAGGGCTGAGAAATGAGCAGTTCTTC. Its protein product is CASRPGTGLRNEQFF.

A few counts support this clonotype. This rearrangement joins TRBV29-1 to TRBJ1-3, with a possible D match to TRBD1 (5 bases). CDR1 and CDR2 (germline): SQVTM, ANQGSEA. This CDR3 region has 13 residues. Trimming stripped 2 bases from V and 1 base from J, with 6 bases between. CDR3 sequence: CSVERGSGNTIYF. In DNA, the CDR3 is TGCAGCGTTGAACGGGGGTCTGGAAACACCATATATTTT.

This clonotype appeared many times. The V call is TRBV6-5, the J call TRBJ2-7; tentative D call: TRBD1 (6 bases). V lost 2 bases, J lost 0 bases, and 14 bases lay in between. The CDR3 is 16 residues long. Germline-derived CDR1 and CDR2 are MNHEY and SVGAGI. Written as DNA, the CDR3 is TGTGCCAGCAGTTACGGCCCAGGGGAGTTCTCCTACGAGCAGTACTTC. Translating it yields CASSYGPGEFSYEQYF.

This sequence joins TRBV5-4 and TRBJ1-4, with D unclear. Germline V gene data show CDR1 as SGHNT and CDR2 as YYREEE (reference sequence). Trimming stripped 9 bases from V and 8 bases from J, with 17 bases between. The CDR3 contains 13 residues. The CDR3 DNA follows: TGTGCCATGGGCTCTGGGCCCCCCGAAAAACTGTTTTTT. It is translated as CAMGSGPPEKLFF.

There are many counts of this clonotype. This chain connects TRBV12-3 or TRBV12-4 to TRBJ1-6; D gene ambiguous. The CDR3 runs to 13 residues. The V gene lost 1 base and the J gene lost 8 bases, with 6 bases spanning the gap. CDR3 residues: CASSLDRDSPLHF. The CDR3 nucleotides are TGTGCCAGCAGTTTAGATAGGGATTCACCCCTCCACTTT.

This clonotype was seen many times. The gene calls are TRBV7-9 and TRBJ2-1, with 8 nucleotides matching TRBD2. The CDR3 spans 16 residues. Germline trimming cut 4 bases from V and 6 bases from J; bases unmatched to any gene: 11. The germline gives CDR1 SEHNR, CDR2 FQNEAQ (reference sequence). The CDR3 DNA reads TGTGCCAGCAGCTCCTCCAGGACTAGCTTAATCAATGAGCAGTTCTTC. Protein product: CASSSSRTSLINEQFF.